This entry concerns a single T cell receptor (beta chain). What it binds is unknown. The CDR3 has 16 amino acids. Germline lookup yields CDR1 SGHDT and CDR2 YYEEEE. V lost 0 bases, J lost 4 bases, and 17 bases lay in between. Sequencing used cDNA as its template, made by extracting RNA and reverse transcribing it. Measured with immunoSEQ multiplex PCR; TCRdb has only the in-frame clones, and not every one. In the table there are about 76,000 clones, around 66% of which are singletons. As to treatment: oral pan-JAK inhibitor, 5-10 mg twice daily. This entry is derived from a study of CD8+ T cells in alopecia areata. Whole-study findings and limits: It was lesional scalp, especially alopecia totalis/universalis, that showed higher clonality than normal scalp. The study found that many expanded lesional clones persisted in scalp and blood during tofacitinib.

The V and J genes are TRBV5-6 and TRBJ2-7; D may be TRBD1 or TRBD2 (5 bases each). The sequencing used CD8+ T cells sorted from blood, collected at week 24, from a patient treated with tofacitinib. The TCR comes from a human donor with alopecia areata. The CDR3 region is CASSLGFRTGAYEQYF. In DNA, the CDR3 is TGTGCCAGCAGCTTGGGGTTCCGGACTGGGGCGTACGAGCAGTACTTC.